This T cell receptor beta chain comes out of a study of brain T cells in children with intractable seizures. Points from the study as a whole: HCMV serostatus was not known, and viral specificity came from CDR3 similarity only.

Here immunoSEQ multiplex PCR was the method, and the copy in TCRdb shows in-frame clones only, minus some. The table lists 75,000 to 80,000 clones, about 92% of them singletons. As to this clone: Its specificity is unknown.

This CDR3 has 13 amino acids. V lost 3 bases, J lost 8 bases, and 11 bases lay in between. The chain joins TRBV12-3 or TRBV12-4 to TRBJ2-1; D gene uncertain. The material sequenced was peripheral blood, taken at surgery. The receptor was isolated from a boy in the first two years of life with tuberous sclerosis and intractable seizures. CDR3 sequence: CASSLGRTHEQFF. As DNA, the CDR3 is TGTGCCAGCAGTTTGGGTAGAACCCATGAGCAGTTCTTC.